A selection of T cell receptor beta chains follows, all from one sample in a study of CD8+ T cells in alopecia areata. The table came from immunoSEQ multiplex PCR; TCRdb's copy has only in-frame clones and leaves some out. The sample includes 130,000 or so clones, roughly 86% of them seen just once. The starting material was CD8+ T cells sorted from blood, obtained at week 4, from a patient treated with tofacitinib. These receptors originate from a human donor with alopecia areata. Both conserved end residues are part of each CDR3. Fields, in order: V gene, D gene, J gene, CDR3 protein. D genes are given only for firm matches.

V: TRBV9
D: TRBD2
J: TRBJ2-1
CDR3: CASSVGSGGAAEQFF

V: TRBV5-1
D: TRBD2
J: TRBJ2-3
CDR3: CASSWGLAGISDTQYF

V: TRBV7-9
D: NA
J: TRBJ2-1
CDR3: CATDNEQFF

V: TRBV9
D: NA
J: TRBJ1-2
CDR3: CASSVGSANYGYTF

V: TRBV7-9
D: TRBD1
J: TRBJ2-7
CDR3: CASSAPPGTEEQYF

V: TRBV4-1
D: TRBD1
J: TRBJ2-7
CDR3: CASSQDPDRGSYEQYF

V: TRBV6-5
D: TRBD1
J: TRBJ1-5
CDR3: CASSDGTGYQPQHF

V: TRBV15
D: NA
J: TRBJ2-6
CDR3: CATADVAGANVLTF

V: TRBV6-5
D: NA
J: TRBJ2-1
CDR3: CASRSGVSSYNEQFF

V: TRBV19
D: TRBD2
J: TRBJ2-3
CDR3: CASSVLAGVGTDTQYF

V: TRBV7-9
D: TRBD1
J: TRBJ2-7
CDR3: CASSDTGAGSYEQYF

V: TRBV6-6
D: NA
J: TRBJ2-5
CDR3: CASSYSWPRQETQYF

V: TRBV27
D: NA
J: TRBJ2-7
CDR3: CASRDSGANNEQYF

V: TRBV28
D: TRBD1
J: NA
CDR3: CASCCDREFYEQYF

V: TRBV6-5
D: NA
J: TRBJ2-7
CDR3: CASSPTELDSYEQYF

V: TRBV4-2
D: NA
J: TRBJ2-7
CDR3: CASSQGPGEQYF

V: TRBV11-2
D: NA
J: TRBJ2-2
CDR3: CASSLDLQLNTGELFF

V: TRBV7-9
D: NA
J: TRBJ1-5
CDR3: CASSLIGRGWDQPQHF

V: TRBV9
D: TRBD1
J: TRBJ1-6
CDR3: CASSVDRGRKSPLHF

V: TRBV5-4
D: TRBD2
J: TRBJ2-7
CDR3: CASSDRIAGGIYEQYF

V: TRBV7-9
D: NA
J: TRBJ1-5
CDR3: CASTDIGANQPQHF

V: TRBV19
D: NA
J: TRBJ2-3
CDR3: CASSIVDPDTQYF

V: TRBV5-5
D: NA
J: TRBJ1-2
CDR3: CASSPHPADFNYGYTF

V: TRBV11-2
D: NA
J: TRBJ1-1
CDR3: CASSLIRYMNTEAFF

V: TRBV5-1
D: NA
J: TRBJ1-1
CDR3: CASSLGPRGEGTEAFF

V: TRBV30
D: TRBD1
J: TRBJ2-7
CDR3: CAWSVRRPGQGVSYEQYF

V: TRBV27
D: TRBD1
J: TRBJ1-5
CDR3: CASSFIGGADQPQHF

V: TRBV5-1
D: TRBD2
J: TRBJ2-1
CDR3: CASRTGLMGTSSYNEQFF

V: TRBV29-1
D: TRBD2
J: TRBJ2-1
CDR3: CSVKRGLDSDEQFF

V: TRBV11-2
D: TRBD1
J: TRBJ2-7
CDR3: CASSSPLTGLTYEQYF

V: TRBV7-9
D: NA
J: TRBJ2-3
CDR3: CASSLVSTDTQYF

V: TRBV29-1
D: NA
J: TRBJ2-3
CDR3: CSVESTDTQYF

V: TRBV29-1
D: NA
J: TRBJ2-3
CDR3: CSADIYRGTSSTDTQYF

V: TRBV19
D: NA
J: TRBJ1-3
CDR3: CASSPLYSGNTIYF

V: TRBV7-9
D: NA
J: TRBJ2-3
CDR3: CASSLITPQWSTDTQYF

V: TRBV5-1
D: NA
J: TRBJ1-1
CDR3: CASSLGGNTEAFF

V: TRBV27
D: NA
J: TRBJ2-7
CDR3: CASSLFSGSYEQYF

V: TRBV18
D: TRBD1
J: TRBJ2-5
CDR3: CASSPRGTGSLYQETQYF

V: TRBV7-9
D: TRBD2
J: TRBJ2-2
CDR3: CASSYSGLGTGELFF

V: TRBV7-9
D: NA
J: TRBJ2-5
CDR3: CASSPLAGRETQYF

V: TRBV7-6
D: TRBD1
J: TRBJ2-7
CDR3: CASSSDQGASGYEQYF

V: TRBV6-5
D: NA
J: TRBJ1-1
CDR3: CASTRIASLTEAFF